What follows are 12 T cell receptor beta chains derived from one specimen sequenced in a study of T-cell reconstitution after alpha-beta-depleted transplantation in children. TCRbeta library preparation incorporated unique molecular identifiers. From the PCR reads, TCRdb called clonotypes with MiXCR, one entry per CDR3 protein. The sample has 450,000 to 550,000 distinct CDR3 sequences, 10% to 12% seen once; the top ten hold 13% to 15%. The material was PBMCs, mostly from graft donor cells, obtained 180 days after TCRalphabeta/CD19-depleted stem cell transplant. Every receptor here comes from a female patient aged 2-10 years who had a stem cell transplant for aplastic anemia, so the T cells may come from the graft donor.

The table lists this clonotype with a few counts. This chain joins TRBV3-1 and TRBJ1-2; 9 bases match TRBD1. CDR1 is LGHDT and CDR2 is YNNKEL in the germline V gene (reference sequence). Losses at the gene ends were 3 bases for V and 8 bases for J; bases not matched to a gene: 1. The CDR3 spans 12 residues. CDR3 DNA sequence: TGTGCCAGCAGCCACGGACAGGGGGGCTACACCTTC. Translation: CASSHGQGGYTF.

V gene TRBV24-1 combines with J gene TRBJ2-7; 7 bases agree with TRBD2. The CDR3 has 16 residues. CDR1 and CDR2 (germline): KGHDR, SFDVKD. J gave up 5 bases and V 1 base, and 10 bases lay outside the gene matches. The CDR3 DNA sequence: TGTGCCACCAGTGATTTCCAAACGGGAGGAATTCACGAGCAGTACTTC. This encodes CATSDFQTGGIHEQYF.

The chain combines TRBV6-1 with TRBJ1-5; perhaps TRBD1 as D (5 bases). V shed 6 bases and J shed 0 bases, with 21 bases lying between them. This CDR3 is 18 amino acids long. Germline CDR1 and CDR2: MNHNS and SASEGT. The CDR3 nucleotides read TGTGCCAGCAGCCTGCTGACAGCGGACCAAGATAGCAATCAGCCCCAGCATTTT. Translating gives CASSLLTADQDSNQPQHF.

The V call is TRBV20-1, the J call TRBJ2-5; 8 bases are shared with TRBD2. Germline CDR1 reads DFQATT; CDR2 reads SNEGSKA (reference sequence). Trimming cost V 2 bases and J 5 bases; bases outside gene matches: 4. This CDR3 is built from 13 residues. The CDR3 nucleotides read TGCAGTGCTAGAATTCGGGGGGGCGAGACCCAGTACTTC. As protein: CSARIRGGETQYF.

The table lists this clonotype with a few counts. This chain joins TRBV4-3 and TRBJ1-2; 8 bases align to TRBD1. The ends lost 0 bases at V and 6 bases at J; junction bases unmatched: 6. The CDR3 extends over 15 amino acids. The germline V gene has CDR1 LGHNA and CDR2 YSLEER. CDR3 DNA sequence: TGCGCCAGCAGCCAAGAGAGGGGACAGGTGCATGGCTACACCTTC. As protein: CASSQERGQVHGYTF.

This clonotype was counted only a few times. The chain links TRBV10-3 to TRBJ2-1; D is undetermined. In germline, CDR1 is ENHRY, CDR2 SYGVKD. V shed 6 bases and J shed 5 bases, with 5 bases lying between them. The length of the CDR3 is 11 residues. This CDR3 reads CAIRINNEQFF. The CDR3 region has the DNA TGTGCCATCAGGATTAACAATGAGCAGTTCTTC.

This chain connects TRBV20-1 to TRBJ1-5; no clear D. The CDR3 sequence is 15 residues long. The V end was cut by 1 base, the J end by 2 bases, with 12 bases between. The V gene's germline CDR1 is DFQATT and CDR2 SNEGSKA (reference sequence). In DNA form, the CDR3 reads TGCAGTGCTAGAGGTGGGCTCCGCGGCAATCAGCCCCAGCATTTT. Its protein product is CSARGGLRGNQPQHF.

The chain combines TRBV25-1 with TRBJ1-6; D not resolved. This CDR3 spans 15 amino acids. Per the germline V gene, CDR1 is MGHDK and CDR2 is SYGVNS. Trimming left V 3 bases short and J 10 bases short, with 16 bases between. The CDR3 region is CASSDPPGVGSPLHF. The CDR3 nucleotides read TGTGCCAGCAGTGATCCCCCCGGGGTAGGCTCACCCCTCCACTTT. Full variable domain (outside the CDR3, taken from reference TRBV25-1 and TRBJ1-6): EADIYQTPRYLVIGTGKKITLECSQTMGHDKMYWYQQDPGMELHLIHYSYGVNSTEKGDLSSESTVSRIRTEHFPLTLESARPSHTSQYLCASSDPPGVGSPLHFGNGTRLTVT.

This clonotype was recorded a few times. CDR3 region: CASSSIGGRAGELFF. The CDR3 DNA is TGTGCCAGCAGCTCAATTGGCGGGAGGGCCGGGGAGCTGTTTTTT. This chain connects TRBV7-2 to TRBJ2-2, with 9 bases matching TRBD2. V shed 4 bases, J shed 6 bases, and the junction held 6 bases outside the gene matches. Germline CDR1 SGHTA, CDR2 FQGNSA. The CDR3 runs 15 residues.

This clonotype was recorded at least ten times. The chain carries TRBV20-1 and TRBJ2-7; tentatively, D is TRBD2 (5 bases). The CDR3 contains 13 residues. Germline V gene lookup returns CDR1 DFQATT and CDR2 SNEGSKA (reference sequence). Trimming took off 0 bases at V and 1 base at J, with 7 bases between the two ends. In nucleotides, the CDR3 is TGCAGTGCTAGAGATCCGGGATCCTACGAGCAGTACTTC. Encoded protein: CSARDPGSYEQYF.

About this clonotype: The junction departs from the called germline gene at one end, perhaps through a read error. The gene calls are TRBV20-1 and TRBJ2-1, with 8 bases that match TRBD2. The germline V gene encodes CDR1 DFQATT and CDR2 SNEGSKA (reference sequence). The CDR3 is 14 residues long. CDR3 in DNA: TGCAGTGCATGGCCGGGACTAGTTAATGTTGAGCAGTTATTC. Protein sequence: CSAWPGLVNVEQLF.

This clonotype was observed a few times. This chain links TRBV10-3 with TRBJ2-2; TRBD2 might be the D (5 bases). CDR1 and CDR2 (germline): ENHRY, SYGVKD. The CDR3 has 15 residues. With 6 bases removed from V and 0 bases from J, the gap between germline ends came to 11 bases. CDR3 nucleotide sequence: TGTGCCATCAGATTGGACTCACCGAACACCGGGGAGCTGTTTTTT. Its protein is CAIRLDSPNTGELFF.